This TCR beta chain derives from a study of T cells in localized non-small cell lung cancer. Findings and caveats of the study: Across samples, adjacent lung featured a median roughly 50 of the top 100 tumor clones. It was uninvolved adjacent lung that showed the highest T cell clonality, exceeding tumor.

In the case of this clone: Its matching antigen is unknown.

The CDR3 runs 16 residues. V trimming: 0 bases; J trimming: 4 bases; junction bases outside the gene matches: 6. Germline-derived CDR1 and CDR2 are LGHNA and YNFKEQ. TCRdb keeps only in-frame clones here, not all; method: immunoSEQ multiplex PCR. The sample lists around 83,000 clones; roughly 89% were seen once. Sequenced material: peripheral blood, taken before any cancer treatment. The TCR was taken from a man between 40 and 70 years old with stage I squamous cell lung carcinoma. This sequence joins TRBV4-2 and TRBJ1-1; 9 bases are a match to TRBD1. The CDR3 spells CASSQDEGQGSTEAFF. The CDR3 DNA sequence: TGTGCCAGCAGCCAAGATGAGGGACAGGGATCCACTGAAGCTTTCTTT.